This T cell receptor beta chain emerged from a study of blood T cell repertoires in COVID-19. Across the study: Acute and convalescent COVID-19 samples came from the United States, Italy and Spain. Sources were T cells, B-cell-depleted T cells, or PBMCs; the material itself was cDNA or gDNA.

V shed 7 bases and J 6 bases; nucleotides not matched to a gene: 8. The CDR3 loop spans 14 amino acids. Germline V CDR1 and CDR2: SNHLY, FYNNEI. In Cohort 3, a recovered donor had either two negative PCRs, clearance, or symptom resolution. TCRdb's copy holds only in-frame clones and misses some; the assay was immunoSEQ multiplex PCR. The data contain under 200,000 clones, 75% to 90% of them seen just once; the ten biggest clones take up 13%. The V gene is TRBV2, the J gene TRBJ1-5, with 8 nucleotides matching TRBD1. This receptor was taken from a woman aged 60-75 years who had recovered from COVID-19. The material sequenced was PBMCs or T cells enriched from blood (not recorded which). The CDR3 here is CASKLQGVGQPQHF. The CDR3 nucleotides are TGTGCCAGCAAGCTACAGGGGGTGGGTCAGCCCCAGCATTTT. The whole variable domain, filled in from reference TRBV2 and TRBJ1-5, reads EPEVTQTPSHQVTQMGQEVILRCVPISNHLYFYWYRQILGQKVEFLVSFYNNEISEKSEIFDDQFSVERPDGSNFTLKIRSTKLEDSAMYFCASKLQGVGQPQHFGDGTRLSIL.